This is a list of T cell receptor beta chains from one sample in a study of control samples from healthy donors and cancer patients. Libraries were prepared by immunoSEQ multiplex PCR; TCRdb keeps only in-frame clonotypes and omits some of them. The repertoire holds under 450,000 clones, with 90% as singletons. The source material was PBMCs. The receptors originated from a man aged 35 to 55 with head and neck cancer. Both conserved end residues are part of each CDR3. D genes are given only for firm matches. Rows may omit the clone size; those that give it use once, few, many or a size class.

j_gene	v_gene	abundance	d_gene	CDR3nt	CDR3aa
TRBJ2-2	TRBV7-3	.	TRBD2	TGTGCCAGCAGCAGTCGACTAGCGGGAGAAGGAACCGGGGAGCTGTTTTTT	CASSSRLAGEGTGELFF
TRBJ2-5	TRBV6-5	.	.	TGTGCCAGCAGTTACTCGATAGCAGGTCAAGAGACCCAGTACTTC	CASSYSIAGQETQYF
TRBJ2-7	TRBV6-5	.	.	TGTGCCAGCAGTTATCGGGGCGAGCAGTACTTC	CASSYRGEQYF
TRBJ2-7	TRBV3-1/TRBV3-2	few	.	TGTGCCAGCAGACGCGGGAACAGGGGTTCTGGGGAGCAGTACTTC	CASRRGNRGSGEQYF
TRBJ2-5	TRBV19	.	.	TGTGCCAGTAGTATCGCCCAGACCTTACAAACAGAGACCCAGTACTTC	CASSIAQTLQTETQYF
TRBJ1-1	TRBV7-9	.	.	TGTGCCAGCAGTAGGACCGTAGATGAAGCTTTCTTT	CASSRTVDEAFF
TRBJ1-1	TRBV6-5	.	.	TGTGCCAGCAGCGTGGGACGCTTGAACACTGAAGCTTTCTTT	CASSVGRLNTEAFF
TRBJ2-7	TRBV29-1	once	.	TGCAGCTTTGCAGGCAGGGGAACCTCCTACGAGCAGTACTTC	CSFAGRGTSYEQYF
TRBJ2-2	TRBV4-3	.	.	TGCGCCAGCAGCCACAGGGTCACCGGGGAGCTGTTTTTT	CASSHRVTGELFF
TRBJ2-1	TRBV7-3	.	.	TGTGCCAGCAGCCTTACAGGTGCCTACAATGAGCAGTTCTTC	CASSLTGAYNEQFF
TRBJ1-1	TRBV23-1	.	TRBD1	TGCGCCAGCTACAGACAGGGGAAGGACACTGAAGCTTTCTTT	CASYRQGKDTEAFF
TRBJ2-7	TRBV21-1	.	.	TGTGCCAGCAGCAAAGAGGGGCGGGAGCAGTACTTC	CASSKEGREQYF
TRBJ1-4	TRBV30	.	.	TGTGCCTGGAGTCGTGGGGGGGCTAATGAAAAACTGTTTTTT	CAWSRGGANEKLFF
TRBJ1-1	TRBV18	.	.	TGTGCCAGCTCACCAATGTCAGGGGTAATGAACACTGAAGCTTTCTTT	CASSPMSGVMNTEAFF
TRBJ1-1	TRBV28	.	.	TGTGCCTGGGGTGGGATCGACAACTCTTTCTTT	CAWGGIDNSFF
TRBJ1-5	TRBV7-3	once	.	TGTGCCAGCAGCTTAGTTCCCCCACGGTCGTATAGCAATCAGCCCCAGCATTTT	CASSLVPPRSYSNQPQHF
TRBJ2-2	TRBV10-2	.	TRBD2	TGCGCCAGCAGTTCCGGGACTAGCGGTACCGGGGAGCTGTTTTTT	CASSSGTSGTGELFF
TRBJ2-5	TRBV4-2	.	.	TGTGCCAGCAGCCAAGGGGCAGGGGGGCACCAAGAGACCCAGTACTTC	CASSQGAGGHQETQYF
TRBJ2-4	TRBV2	.	.	TGTGCCAGCGGCTCAAACATTCAGTACTTC	CASGSNIQYF
TRBJ2-5	TRBV3-1/TRBV3-2	.	.	TGTGCCAGCAGCCAAGTTCGTGGGGAGACCCAGTACTTC	CASSQVRGETQYF
TRBJ2-1	TRBV18	.	TRBD1	TGTGCCAGCTCATCGGACAGGGGGCTTGGGACCCCGCATGAGCAGTTCTTC	CASSSDRGLGTPHEQFF
TRBJ2-3	TRBV5-8	.	.	TGTGCCAGCAGCTTGTGGCCTCCGTCTAGCACAGATACGCAGTATTTT	CASSLWPPSSTDTQYF
TRBJ2-5	TRBV30	.	.	TGTGCCTGGAGGGACCGACCCCAAGAGACCCAGTACTTC	CAWRDRPQETQYF